This T cell receptor (beta chain) was sequenced for a study of T cells after yellow fever vaccination. TCRdb re-derived calls from the 5' RACE reads in MiXCR, one entry per CDR3 protein. The data show 360,000 or so distinct CDR3 sequences, around a tenth seen once. Germline CDR1 is SGHTA and CDR2 is FQGTGA. CDR3 length equals 15 residues. V shed 5 bases and J shed 6 bases, with 18 bases lying between them. The source of this sequence is a young man who received the YFV17D yellow fever vaccine. The specimen was PBMCs, collected on the day of the first yellow fever vaccination. This chain connects TRBV7-3 to TRBJ2-3; perhaps TRBD2 as D (6 bases). The CDR3 DNA follows: TGTGCCAGCAGCAAAGGGACTGGACGGAGGGATACGCAGTATTTT. Its translation: CASSKGTGRRDTQYF.